The source of this T cell receptor beta chain is a study of T-cell reconstitution after alpha-beta-depleted transplantation in children. Trimming took 7 bases from V and 0 from J, leaving 19 bases between them. This CDR3 is 16 amino acids long. CDR1 is DFQATT and CDR2 is SNEGSKA in the germline V gene (reference sequence). Findings of the study overall: Expanded graft clones numbering several hundred reportedly gave rise to alpha-beta T cells about two months after transplant. Some patients' high day-60 TCRbeta diversity was attributed to recipient cells surviving conditioning. Newly made T cells mostly supplied T-cell counts and diversity one year after transplant.

The table lists this clonotype with many counts. As yet, its antigen is unknown. This sample's TCRbeta library carried unique molecular identifier barcodes. Via MiXCR, TCRdb re-called the PCR reads, giving one row per CDR3 protein. The sample contains 220,000 or so distinct CDR3 sequences, approximately 8.9% of which appear only once. This specimen consisted of PBMCs, mostly from graft donor cells, obtained 180 days after TCRalphabeta/CD19-depleted stem cell transplant. The V and J genes are TRBV20-1 and TRBJ2-1; D is unclear. The sequence derives from a male patient between 10 and 17 years old who had a stem cell transplant for acute lymphoblastic leukemia, so the T cells may come from the graft donor. The CDR3 DNA reads as TGCAGTGTTCGGAGAGGTTGGCCTTACTCCTACAATGAGCAGTTCTTC. This codes for CSVRRGWPYSYNEQFF.